This passage covers 9 T cell receptor beta chains from one sample sequenced in a study of T cell responses to AZD1222 COVID-19 vaccine. Sequencing used immunoSEQ multiplex PCR; TCRdb keeps in-frame clones, though not all of them. The table includes 170,000 or so clones, roughly nine tenths detected once. The specimen was peripheral blood, collected on day 0 of AZD1222 vaccination. Source of these receptors: an adult in good health.

The chain is built from TRBV7-8 and TRBJ2-7; D remains unclear. The CDR3 runs 14 residues. Germline V gene sequence: CDR1 SGHVS, CDR2 FQNEAQ. V lost 5 bases to trimming and J lost 0 bases, with 11 bases between them. CDR3 sequence (DNA): TGTGCCAGCAGCGTAGACTGGAGCTCCTACGAGCAGTACTTC. Its protein product is CASSVDWSSYEQYF.

V gene TRBV2 combines with J gene TRBJ1-6; the D gene is possibly TRBD1 (6 bases). Germline V gene sequence: CDR1 SNHLY, CDR2 FYNNEI. V gave up 6 bases and J gave up 1 base, with 22 bases separating them. The length of the CDR3 is 19 residues. The CDR3 protein is CASSPPGHRVESYNSPLHF. The DNA for the CDR3 is TGTGCCAGCAGCCCCCCGGGACACAGGGTTGAGTCCTATAATTCACCCCTCCACTTT.

This clone has just one count. The sample has other DNA sequences that encode this CDR3 too. This chain connects TRBV2 to TRBJ2-1; D possibly corresponds to TRBD2 (6 bases). Per germline, CDR1 SNHLY and CDR2 FYNNEI. The CDR3 is made up of 11 amino acids. Trimming shortened V by 8 bases and J by 4 bases, and 6 bases separated the two germline ends. The DNA for the CDR3 is TGTGCCAGCCGGGGGTACAATGAGCAGTTCTTC. This translates into CASRGYNEQFF.

The chain joins TRBV3-1 (or the pseudogene TRBV3-2) to TRBJ2-2, with D unclear. This CDR3 is 13 amino acids long. Trimming removed 4 bases from V and 4 bases from J, with 7 bases in between. Germline loops: CDR1 LGHDT, CDR2 YNNKEL (reference sequence). CDR3 sequence (DNA): TGTGCCAGCAGCCTTGCTAGCACCGGGGAGCTGTTTTTT. It yields the protein CASSLASTGELFF.

V is TRBV6-6 and J is TRBJ1-1, with D unresolved. V lost 8 bases to trimming and J lost 1 base, with 11 bases between them. This CDR3 is built from 13 residues. Germline CDR1 reads MNHNY; CDR2 reads SVGAGI (reference sequence). The CDR3 nucleotides read TGTGCCAGCTCCCAGGACCCGAACACTGAAGCTTTCTTT. It yields the protein CASSQDPNTEAFF.

This clone was detected once. At one boundary the junction diverges from the germline segment, which might be a read error. The chain joins TRBV10-3 to TRBJ2-6; 8 positions agree with TRBD2. The germline gives CDR1 ENHRY, CDR2 SYGVKD. The CDR3 runs to 18 residues. The CDR3 here is CATSPESGRLPGANVLTF. The CDR3 DNA reads TGTGCCACCAGTCCTGAGAGCGGGAGACTCCCTGGGGCCAACGTCCTGACTTTC.

The chain combines TRBV29-1 with TRBJ2-3; TRBD2 matches at 7 bases. Germline CDR1 and CDR2: SQVTM and ANQGSEA. With 4 bases clipped from V and 1 base from J, the junction kept 5 bases outside the gene matches. This CDR3 has 14 amino acids. The DNA of the CDR3 is TGCAGCGTTGCGAAGGGAGGGGGCACAGATACGCAGTATTTT. It encodes CSVAKGGGTDTQYF.

V is TRBV5-1 and J is TRBJ2-1, with TRBD2 identical over 9 bases. Per germline, CDR1 SGHRS and CDR2 YFSETQ. Unmatched junction bases numbered 4, after V lost 2 bases and J lost 4 bases. The CDR3 loop spans 15 amino acids. The CDR3 DNA reads TGCGCCAGCAGCTTAATGAGCGGGGGGTACAATGAGCAGTTCTTC. Its translation: CASSLMSGGYNEQFF. Complete variable domain (other parts from reference TRBV5-1 and TRBJ2-1): KAGVTQTPRYLIKTRGQQVTLSCSPISGHRSVSWYQQTPGQGLQFLFEYFSETQRNKGNFPGRFSGRQFSNSRSEMNVSTLELGDSALYLCASSLMSGGYNEQFFGPGTRLTVL.

V usage is TRBV27 and J usage is TRBJ1-6, with D possibly TRBD1 on 5 matching bases. Germline CDR1 MNHEY, CDR2 SMNVEV (reference sequence). Deletions cut 3 bases from V and 10 bases from J, with 22 bases between. The length of the CDR3 is 17 residues. CDR3 region: CASSFSSPRGGGSPLHF. In DNA form, the CDR3 reads TGTGCCAGCAGTTTTTCAAGTCCCCGGGGCGGGGGATCACCCCTCCACTTT.